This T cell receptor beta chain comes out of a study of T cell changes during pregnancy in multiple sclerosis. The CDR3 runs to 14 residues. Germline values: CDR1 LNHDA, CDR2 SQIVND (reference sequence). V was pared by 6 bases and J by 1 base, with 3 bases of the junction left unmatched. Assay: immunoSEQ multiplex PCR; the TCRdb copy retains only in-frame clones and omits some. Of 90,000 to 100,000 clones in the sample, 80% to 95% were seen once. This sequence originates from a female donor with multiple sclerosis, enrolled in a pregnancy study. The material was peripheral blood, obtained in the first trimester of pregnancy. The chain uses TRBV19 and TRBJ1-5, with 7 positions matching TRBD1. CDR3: CASRTGISNQPQHF. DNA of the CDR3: TGTGCCAGTAGGACAGGGATAAGCAATCAGCCCCAGCATTTT. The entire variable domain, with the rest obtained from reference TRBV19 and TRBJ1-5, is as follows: DGGITQSPKYLFRKEGQNVTLSCEQNLNHDAMYWYRQDPGQGLRLIYYSQIVNDFQKGDIAEGYSVSREKKESFPLTVTSAQKNPTAFYLCASRTGISNQPQHFGDGTRLSIL.